This entry lists 3 T cell receptor beta chains sequenced from one sample in a study of cytomegalovirus exposure and HLA in healthy donors. Use of 60 Vbeta and 13 Jbeta primers characterized the PCR. Produced via immunoSEQ multiplex PCR; TCRdb's table is partial and in-frame only. The table has roughly 110,000 clones, 70% to 85% seen once. Sequences were obtained from PBMCs. The receptors were gathered from a male donor in good health and CMV-seronegative.

In regard to this clone: Other DNA sequences in this specimen translate into the identical CDR3. V and J are TRBV7-2 and TRBJ1-5; the match to TRBD1 covers 12 bases. V lost 5 bases, J lost 6 bases, and 5 bases stayed unmatched. This CDR3 contains 15 residues. In germline, CDR1 is SGHTA, CDR2 FQGNSA. The CDR3 DNA reads as TGTGCCAGCAGCCCGGGACAGGGGGCGGGTCAGCCCCAGCATTTT. Translating gives CASSPGQGAGQPQHF.

This rearrangement joins TRBV4-2 to TRBJ2-7; 11 bases are shared with TRBD2. With V trimmed by 4 bases and J by 0 bases, 2 bases remained unmatched. Germline loops: CDR1 LGHNA, CDR2 YNFKEQ. There are 15 residues in the CDR3. The CDR3, as DNA: TGTGCCAGCAGCCGACTAGCGGGGAGCTCCTACGAGCAGTACTTC. Protein product: CASSRLAGSSYEQYF.

This rearrangement joins TRBV10-3 to TRBJ2-7; D may be TRBD1 (6 bases). The CDR3 is 12 amino acids. Germline values: CDR1 ENHRY, CDR2 SYGVKD. The V and J ends lost 8 bases and 4 bases respectively, with 12 bases between them. CDR3 sequence reads: CAIAGVEYEQYF. CDR3 coding DNA: TGTGCCATCGCAGGGGTCGAATACGAGCAGTACTTC.